A selection of T cell receptor beta chains follows, all from one sample in a study of blood T cells in healthy people across ages. TCRdb fed the 5' RACE reads into MiXCR, producing one record per CDR3 protein. The repertoire includes around 870,000 distinct CDR3 sequences, 25% to 35% of them detected once, and 15% to 20% sits in the top ten. Sequencing was done on a sample of blood. The receptors stem from a woman aged 80 or older in good health. Each CDR3 is given without its conserved first and last residue. D genes are given only for firm matches.

j_call d_call v_call cdr3_aa
TRBJ1-1 TRBD1 TRBV12-3/TRBV12-4 ASSSRGSHNTEAF
TRBJ2-3 NA TRBV27 ACSPNSDTQY
TRBJ2-7 TRBD2 TRBV29-1 SVDLGTSGSFYEQY
TRBJ2-3 TRBD2 TRBV2 ASRRGGLAGAPTHTDTQY
TRBJ2-6 NA TRBV20-1 SAQSSGADVLT
TRBJ1-4 NA TRBV29-1 SVGLDHTNEKLF
TRBJ1-2 NA TRBV30 AWRQSGPENYGYT
TRBJ2-2 NA TRBV12-3/TRBV12-4 ASTGVANTGELF
TRBJ1-1 TRBD1 TRBV12-3/TRBV12-4 ASTQGVLISTEAF
TRBJ1-2 TRBD1 TRBV20-1 SAIRGQDHLLYGYT
TRBJ1-2 NA TRBV7-9 ASSPGQNRGYT
TRBJ2-4 NA TRBV20-1 SARKSRSSNIQY
TRBJ1-1 NA TRBV6-5 ASSSAQLEAF
TRBJ2-3 NA TRBV5-5 ASSFEGARGDTQY
TRBJ2-3 NA TRBV9 ASSTTTSTDTQY
TRBJ1-2 TRBD1 TRBV5-1 ASSWLGTGGIYGYT
TRBJ1-1 NA TRBV12-3/TRBV12-4 ASSPDGPRNTEAF
TRBJ2-1 NA TRBV11-3 ASSMGSGNNNEQF
TRBJ1-2 NA TRBV28 ASSDRRRYGYT
TRBJ1-1 NA TRBV9 TSSVEPGILAEAF
TRBJ2-7 NA TRBV28 ASSLGQGGREQY
TRBJ2-5 NA TRBV11-2 ASSFLPGREEETQY
TRBJ2-1 TRBD2 TRBV5-1 ASSLEYGGAYNEQF
TRBJ1-1 TRBD1 TRBV29-1 SVGPGQGGTEAF
TRBJ2-6 TRBD2 TRBV3-1 ASSQAGGLSGANVLT
TRBJ2-7 NA TRBV6-2/TRBV6-3 ASSYGGPATYEQY
TRBJ2-3 NA TRBV7-9 ASSLTPWGTDTQY
TRBJ2-1 NA TRBV20-1 SASRGSYGDNEQF
TRBJ2-1 TRBD1 TRBV24-1 ATSHKDRGTNEQF
TRBJ2-3 TRBD2 TRBV12-3/TRBV12-4 ASSLASSGGEGTQY
TRBJ2-1 NA TRBV29-1 SGVQGKETQF
TRBJ1-1 NA TRBV7-2 ASTPTGLNTEAF
TRBJ1-2 TRBD1 TRBV12-3/TRBV12-4 ASTPSGTASGYT
TRBJ1-6 NA TRBV25-1 ASSELGGSASYNSPLH
TRBJ2-7 TRBD1 TRBV10-3 AISDPGQGKSYEQY
TRBJ1-2 TRBD1 TRBV12-3/TRBV12-4 ASSFRDRGRGGYT
TRBJ2-1 TRBD1 TRBV5-1 ASSGTGRSSYNEQF
TRBJ2-1 NA TRBV5-1 ASSLSHGSYNEQF
TRBJ1-4 TRBD1 TRBV3-1 ASSQDLDREEKLF
TRBJ2-3 TRBD1 TRBV6-6 ASSKGAGSTDTQY
TRBJ2-2 NA TRBV12-3/TRBV12-4 ASSFSSGTGVLF
TRBJ1-4 NA TRBV4-3 ASSQDSKGVGKLF
TRBJ2-1 NA TRBV9 ASSVAGQPWDEQF
TRBJ2-4 NA TRBV20-1 SATIRQGGKNIQY
TRBJ2-1 NA TRBV27 ASSLKLSRVYEQF
TRBJ1-2 NA TRBV5-6 ASSLGEGNGYT
NA TRBD2 TRBV6-6 ASSEVAGGRETQY
TRBJ2-3 NA TRBV4-3 ASSQAVSALASTDTQY
TRBJ1-1 NA TRBV27 ASSSGQGTTEAF
TRBJ2-2 TRBD1 TRBV7-2 ASNNRGINTGELF
TRBJ1-2 NA TRBV5-1 ASSLAGTTNGYT
TRBJ1-4 NA TRBV21-1 ASTQGTELATNEKLF
TRBJ2-7 TRBD1 TRBV27 ASSSPGTGLFEQY
TRBJ1-6 NA TRBV6-2/TRBV6-3 ASSWERGHQNSPLH
TRBJ1-2 NA TRBV5-5 ASSLKGGSTGSDYGYT
TRBJ2-1 NA TRBV30 AWSPLDEQF
TRBJ2-2 NA TRBV6-2/TRBV6-3 ASSPRPGNTGELF